This T cell receptor (beta chain) was captured in a study of blood T cell repertoires in COVID-19 (TCRdb year 2020). Context from the whole study: The collaborator samples originated in the United States, Italy and Spain and spanned the acute and convalescent phases of COVID-19. The samples were drawn from the first 160 participants of the ongoing ImmuneRACE study and from over a thousand subjects provided by 6 global collaborators. Nearly every sample came with metadata listing a de-identified subject ID, COVID-19 status, age in years and sex. HLA class I and class II types, where available, came from metadata supplied by the sample provider rather than from assay-based typing. The repertoires were made available in a free public database intended to serve as a resource for research on the immune response to SARS-CoV-2. Subjects who had been exposed to COVID-19, were actively infected with it, or had recovered from it provided the deeply sampled blood TCRbeta repertoires that made up the dataset. The prospective study material was composed of cDNA or gDNA derived from T cells, B-cell-depleted T cells, or PBMCs.

Summary of the overall study and its limitations: Clinical and demographic metadata were provided uncurated, with the amount varying by source and participant.

The immunoSEQ Assay, a bias-controlled multiplex PCR, was used to amplify TCRbeta CDR3 regions from genomic DNA. Concerning the study's data processing: Nucleated cell counts per sample were estimated from amplification of reference gene primers within the assay. To quantify the absolute abundance of each unique TCRbeta CDR3 rearrangement, sequence reads were collapsed and filtered. For each sample, productive Simpson clonality was calculated by taking the square root of Simpson's diversity index across productive rearrangements. This is the immuneACCESS table as TCRdb keeps it, with only in-frame sequences that have V and J called. A part of the clones is gone; compared with another copy, unresolved V genes explain less than half, and the rest is unexplained. V, J and clone size are taken as reported in that table, and D and trimming were inferred from the DNA itself. This sample lists about 300,000 clones; about 91% were detected once. Together, the top ten hold about 7% of the sample.

The germline V gene encodes CDR1 SGHNT and CDR2 YENEEA. Reading from cysteine to phenylalanine, the CDR3 counts 13 amino acids. Only the CDR3 portion is preserved as DNA: 39 bases, with reading frame beginning at the first base. Trimming leaves V shorter by 3 bases and J shorter by 6 bases, with the junction holding 2 bases beyond the gene matches. As to this clone: What this receptor recognizes is not known. No much larger clonotype is one base removed from it; base qualities were not supplied.

Another Seattle source contributed samples from volunteer blood donors who had recovered from COVID-19. Whole blood was collected in K2EDTA tubes by collaborating institutions according to the institutions' own protocols. For TCRbeta analysis, collaborators shipped samples in one of three forms: frozen whole blood, isolated PBMCs, or DNA extracted from either of those sample types. The clonotype originates from a woman in her 30s who had recovered from COVID-19. This chain joins TRBV11-3 to TRBJ2-7; 10 central nucleotides agree with TRBD1. The sequenced material came from peripheral blood. The CDR3 region reads CASSFRTGGEQYF. The nucleotide sequence is given as TGTGCCAGCAGCTTCAGGACAGGGGGCGAGCAGTACTTC.